Sequencing of this T cell receptor (beta chain) was carried out in a study of shared clonotypes between healthy human individuals (dated by TCRdb to 2020 to 2021). With regard to the full study: The cohort comprised a couple of women and a few men aged 18 to 49 years. Libraries were prepared and TCR repertoires were sequenced by different laboratories using diverse techniques, in order to increase sequencing depth and limit assay-specific biases. The study deeply sequenced blood TCR repertoires of about 5 healthy adults to estimate repertoire size and the extent of clonotype sharing between individuals. Between about 0.94 and 8.9 billion PBMCs per donor were obtained by leukapheresis. For each donor, CD4 naive and CD4 memory were each run on three plates, CD8 naive on two plates, and CD8 memory on one plate. Study-level results and caveats: The small number of donors limited the genetic and exposure-history diversity represented. Sharing across several donors was observed for approximately 5% of naive CD4, 3% to 3.5% of naive CD8, about 2.3% of memory CD4, and about 0.4% of memory CD8 clonotypes. Sampling was restricted to blood, and TCR repertoires in tissues likely differ from the TCR repertoires found in blood. Incomplete sequencing was indicated by rarefaction of sorted-subset datasets, despite the large sequencing depth. Pairwise subsampling led to the expectation that sequencing depth would affect the degree of clonotype sharing among donors. Naive subsets generally had larger estimated clonotype richness than memory subsets. Higher generation probabilities were observed for clonotypes shared by all four sorted-subset donors than for non-shared clonotypes.

The CDR3 contains 15 residues, cysteine and phenylalanine counted. The read is trimmed to its CDR3 DNA, 45 bases read in frame from base 1. Trimming removed 6 bases from V and 5 bases from J; the gene matches leave 12 bases unexplained. In the germline V gene (reference sequence), CDR1 corresponds to MNHNY and CDR2 to SVGAGI. Using the deep immunoSEQ assay, TCR CDR3 regions were amplified from genomic DNA by multiplex PCR. For each cell subset, the extracted genomic DNA was distributed evenly across all wells of several immunoSEQ 96-well plates, and each plate served as one replicate. For sorted subsets, each replicate PCR was loaded with 150 to 250 ng genomic DNA, equivalent to 30,000 or so T cell genomes. Purified libraries were measured with a Qubit 3.0 fluorometer, size-checked on a Bioanalyzer 2100, and measured again with the KAPA Library Quantification kit. A separate single-read 150-cycle Illumina NextSeq 550 flow cell was used to sequence each immunoSEQ 96-well plate. In the authors' own workflow: Because the immunoSEQ output held only junctional sequences and lacked quality scores, the filtering could not match the filtering applied to full-length reads. Sequences were annotated with PyIR, a Python wrapper for IgBLAST v1.9, and V/J genes and CDR3 were assigned using IMGT germline references. Reads were removed for weak V/J assignments (E-value above 1e-6), missing CDR3, stop codons, out-of-frame junctions, or ambiguous translated residues. A V3J clonotype was defined by an identical inferred V gene, J gene, and CDR3 amino acid sequence. Percentage overlap between repertoires was calculated by dividing the number of shared unique clonotypes by the size of the smaller repertoire. RTK rarefaction, the Chao1 estimator, and Recon v2.1 estimates of unobserved clonotypes were used to assess repertoire richness. For all TCRbeta clonotypes obtained by the gDNA method from a few donors, generation probabilities were computed with OLGA. TCRdb mirrors the immuneACCESS table, restricted to in-frame sequences. Some clones are absent from its copies; in checked studies, under half trace to an unresolved V gene, and the reason for the others is unknown. Clone size and V and J calls were adopted from that table, with D and trimming inferred from the DNA. The table for this sample lists around 2.1 million clones; about 92% of them were counted only once. The leading ten clones occupy approximately 1.7% of the sample.

CD8 naive samples consisted of CD45RO-negative cells that were positively selected for CCR7, yielding a CD45RA+CCR7+ population without TemRA cells. The donors were healthy, HIV-negative adults who had no recently reported acute infections or vaccinations. Only Caucasian adults living in Nashville, Tennessee, USA were represented among the donors. After blood collection by leukapheresis, PBMCs were isolated using Ficoll-Histopaque density gradient centrifugation and then cryopreserved in the vapor phase of liquid nitrogen. Analytical flow cytometry was used to check the purity and quantity of each magnetically sorted T cell population. Each sorted fraction had its genomic DNA isolated and then quantified by UV absorbance on a Nanodrop 2000c. Note on this clone: What antigen it recognizes has not been identified. Per-nucleotide qualities are absent, and no much larger clonotype sits a single base away.

The sample comprised naive CD8+ T cells from PBMCs. What the cell subset or site label conveys for this sample: CD45RA+CCR7+. The chain couples TRBV6-6 to TRBJ2-7; 8 central bases correspond to TRBD2. The origin of this receptor is a man aged 18 to 35 in good health. Some clones in this sample may be carry-over from other donors' samples. For the CDR3, the sequence is CASSTQAGVWDEQYF. The nucleotides are TGTGCCAGCAGCACACAAGCGGGAGTGTGGGACGAGCAGTACTTC.